The following is a TCR beta chain sequence with its context. It has no known antigen specificity. There are no base qualities to consult, and no much larger clone falls within one base. This record belongs to a study of T cell repertoires in cytomegalovirus infection (dated by TCRdb to between 2018 and 2020). With regard to the full study: Donor HLA type was relevant to the analysis, because carriage of CMV infection together with the matching HLA type was indicated by public TCR beta signatures.

Overall study outcomes, separate from this receptor: In both this cohort and an independent cohort of 350 or so donors, the cumulative frequency of public TCR beta family members distinguished carriers of CMV infection plus the relevant HLA type. The ex vivo response was dominated by HLA-C-restricted CMV-specific TCR beta clonotypes, which also provided the single most frequent clonotype in two of eight donors.

Sequencing used an Illumina HiSeq 1500. TCRdb's own reprocessing of the public reads used fastp at Q25 and MiXCR and kept productive beta chains. Every distinct CDR3 protein forms one entry, paired with its most common genes and DNA. The sample data list about 130,000 distinct CDR3 sequences, and 20% to 30% of these were observed just once. Of the sample, almost 35% falls within the top ten clones. Trimming leaves V shorter by 6 bases and J shorter by 5 bases, with the junction holding 8 bases beyond the gene matches. CDR3 length: 14 amino acids, cysteine to phenylalanine. Here the CDR3 DNA is all that survives: 42 bases in frame from base 1. CDR1 and CDR2 are read off the germline V gene (reference sequence) as DFQATT and SNEGSKA.

The receptor chain draws on TRBV20-1 and TRBJ1-1, with 11 bases in between that match TRBD1. Sequencing was performed on PBMCs, sequenced either directly or after in vitro stimulation (not recorded which). The source of this sequence is a human donor in good health (CMV status not recorded). Some clones in this sample may be carry-over from other donors' samples. The nucleotides read TGCAGTGCACCTCGGACAGGGGGCTTGACTGAAGCTTTCTTT. Protein translation: CSAPRTGGLTEAFF.